These T cell receptor beta chains were read from a single sample in a study of T-cell memory formation after mild COVID-19. One entry per CDR3 protein results from TCRdb running MiXCR on the 5' RACE reads. The data contain more than 450,000 distinct CDR3 sequences, roughly 17% of them singletons. The specimen sequenced was PBMCs or a T cell subset sorted from them (not recorded which). The receptors stem from an adult woman who had mild COVID-19 (a few samples of this study predate the infection). Cell type and time point are not known. The CDR3 runs from the conserved cysteine through the conserved F or W. A D gene is named only where the DNA matches it firmly. Size is stated for part of the rows, as once, few or many counts, or as a class when the clone is expanded.

V gene	clone size	D gene	J gene	CDR3 DNA	CDR3 protein
TRBV9	.	TRBD2	TRBJ2-1	TGTGCCAGCAGCGGAGGCGGGAGGATCTACAATGAGCAGTTCTTC	CASSGGGRIYNEQFF
TRBV6-6	.	TRBD2	TRBJ2-1	TGTGCCAGCAGTCTGTACGGGGGACTAGCGGGCCTCTCCTACAATGAGCAGTTCTTC	CASSLYGGLAGLSYNEQFF
TRBV27	few	.	TRBJ1-1	TGTGCCAGCAGACGATGGCACACTGAAGCTTTCTTT	CASRRWHTEAFF
TRBV28	few	.	TRBJ2-1	TGTGCCAGCAGTTTCATAGTGGGATCCGGGAATGAGCAGTTCTTC	CASSFIVGSGNEQFF
TRBV7-9	few	.	TRBJ1-1	TGTGCCAGCAGCTTAGGCCCGGCGGGAGCTTTCTTT	CASSLGPAGAFF
TRBV6-1	few	TRBD2	TRBJ2-1	TGTGCCAGCAGTGAACGGACTAGCGAGTACAATGAGCAGTTCTTC	CASSERTSEYNEQFF
TRBV3-1	.	.	TRBJ1-5	TGTGCCAGCAGCCTGGGTTTGGGCAATCAGCCCCAGCATTTT	CASSLGLGNQPQHF
TRBV9	few	TRBD2	TRBJ2-3	TGTGCCAGCAGCGCAGGGACTAGCGGGGGCACAGATACGCAGTATTTT	CASSAGTSGGTDTQYF
TRBV15	few	.	TRBJ2-5	TGTGCCACCAGCAGAGATAGGGGGTGGGAGACCCAGTACTTC	CATSRDRGWETQYF
TRBV5-1	many	.	TRBJ2-4	TGCGCCAGCAGTGAAGGACAGGCCAAAAACATTCAGTACTTC	CASSEGQAKNIQYF
TRBV7-9	.	.	TRBJ1-1	TGTGCCAGCAGCTTAGTCCAGAAAAACACTGAAGCTTTCTTT	CASSLVQKNTEAFF